The 30 T cell receptor beta chains given below trace back to one sample, sequenced in a study of blood T cell repertoires in COVID-19 (dated by TCRdb to the early 2020s). The protocol used for the library was the immunoSEQ multiplex PCR assay. The immuneACCESS repertoire file appears here via TCRdb, limited to in-frame rearrangements. These files lack a portion of the clones; in checked studies, under half of the deficit traces to unresolved V genes, and the cause of the others is not known. The table for this sample lists hundreds of thousands of clones; 91% of them were counted only once. Less than 3.5% of the sample is held by the ten biggest clonotypes. Sequences were obtained from peripheral blood. These receptors originate from a woman aged 18-30 years who had recovered from COVID-19.

This rearrangement joins TRBV30 to TRBJ1-6, with a tentative D call TRBD1 (5 bases). This CDR3 comprises 15 residues. Germline CDR1 reads GTSNPN; CDR2 reads SVGIG (reference sequence). The V end was cut by 6 bases, the J end by 8 bases, with 20 bases between. The CDR3 loop is CACQRGGDGHSPLHF. The CDR3, as DNA: TGTGCCTGCCAACGCGGAGGGGACGGACATTCACCCCTCCACTTT.

This clone was observed a handful of times. V gene TRBV5-6 combines with J gene TRBJ2-7; 7 nucleotides agree with TRBD1. Germline CDR1 reads SGHDT; CDR2 reads YYEEEE. CDR3 length: 16 amino acids. Germline trimming cut 0 bases from V and 3 bases from J; bases unmatched to any gene: 9. The CDR3 bases are TGTGCCAGCAGCTTGGAGGGACAGACAGAACTCTACGAGCAGTACGTC. Amino acids: CASSLEGQTELYEQYV.

The CDR3 loop reads CASSLPGGPETQYF. CDR3 coding DNA: TGTGCCAGCAGCTTACCCGGAGGGCCGGAGACCCAGTACTTC. The J gene is TRBJ2-5, the V gene TRBV7-2, with a tentative D call TRBD2 (6 bases). The length of the CDR3 is 14 residues. The germline V gene has CDR1 SGHTA and CDR2 FQGNSA. Trimming left V 2 bases short and J 5 bases short, with 12 bases between.

V and J are TRBV28 and TRBJ1-2; D might be TRBD1 (5 bases). The length of the CDR3 is 14 residues. The germline V gene encodes CDR1 MDHEN and CDR2 SYDVKM. The V and J ends lost 7 bases and 1 base respectively, with 13 bases between them. CDR3 bases: TGTGCCAGCAAGGAAACACAGGATAACTATGGCTACACCTTC. Translating gives CASKETQDNYGYTF.

This chain links TRBV19 with TRBJ2-1; the match to TRBD2 covers 8 bases. The CDR3 has 15 amino acids. V shed 2 bases, J shed 5 bases, and the junction held 5 bases outside the gene matches. Germline-derived CDR1 and CDR2 are LNHDA and SQIVND (reference sequence). The CDR3, as DNA: TGTGCCAGTAGTATAATAGCGGGACCCAACAATGAGCAGTTCTTC. It codes for CASSIIAGPNNEQFF.

The chain carries TRBV11-3 and TRBJ1-2, with no clear D. V lost 1 base and J 8 bases, leaving 11 bases between the germline ends. Germline CDR1 is SGHNT and CDR2 is YENEEA. The CDR3 contains 13 residues. CDR3 nucleotide sequence: TGTGCCAGCAGCTTAGTGAGGGAAGGAGGCTACACCTTC. This gives the protein CASSLVREGGYTF.

The chain uses TRBV6-5 and TRBJ1-5; D not resolved. Trimming left V 7 bases short and J 3 bases short, with 13 bases between. The length of the CDR3 is 14 residues. The germline CDR1 and CDR2 sequences are MNHEY and SVGAGI. CDR3 amino acids: CASISQTLNQPQHF. In DNA form, the CDR3 reads TGTGCCAGCATCTCACAGACCCTCAATCAGCCCCAGCATTTT.

The chain joins TRBV30 to TRBJ2-1; TRBD2 aligns across 10 bases. This CDR3 has 14 amino acids. The trim removed 1 base at V and 8 bases at J, leaving 5 bases unmatched. From germline, CDR1 is GTSNPN and CDR2 SVGIG (reference sequence). The DNA for the CDR3 is TGTGCCTGGAGTGCTAGCGGGAGTCTGGATGAGCAGTTCTTC. Its translation: CAWSASGSLDEQFF.

This clone was seen a single time. This chain connects TRBV6-6 to TRBJ1-1; TRBD1 is a possible D gene (5 bases). This CDR3 spans 16 amino acids. Germline V gene data show CDR1 as MNHNY and CDR2 as SVGAGI (reference sequence). V dropped 1 base and J dropped 1 base, with 13 bases sitting between them. CDR3 region: CASSYWGDVGNTEAFF. In DNA, the CDR3 is TGTGCCAGCAGTTACTGGGGGGATGTCGGGAACACTGAAGCTTTCTTT.

The chain combines TRBV28 with TRBJ1-6; TRBD1 matches 10 bases. Per the germline V gene, CDR1 is MDHEN and CDR2 is SYDVKM. The CDR3 covers 16 residues. V gave up 3 bases and J gave up 4 bases; unmatched junction bases: 3. CDR3 sequence (DNA): TGTGCCAGCAGTTTGACAGGGGGCGGTTATAATTCACCCCTCCACTTT. Its protein is CASSLTGGGYNSPLHF.

This clone has just one count. The chain employs TRBV7-2 and TRBJ2-3; TRBD1 matches 7 bases. This CDR3 is 14 amino acids long. The V gene's germline CDR1 is SGHTA and CDR2 FQGNSA. The J segment lost 2 bases and the V segment lost 4 bases, leaving 3 bases of the junction unmatched. The DNA for the CDR3 is TGTGCCAGCAGCTGGGGACAGCCCACAGATACGCAGTATTTT. Protein sequence: CASSWGQPTDTQYF.

The rearrangement joins TRBV10-1 to TRBJ2-7; 12 positions match TRBD2. Germline trimming cut 0 bases from V and 4 bases from J; bases unmatched to any gene: 7. Germline assignment: CDR1 WNHNN and CDR2 SYGVQD (reference sequence). The CDR3 consists of 17 residues. CDR3 in DNA: TGCGCCAGCAGTGAGTCGTTTTCCGGACTAGCGGGATACGAGCAGTACGTC. Translation: CASSESFSGLAGYEQYV.

This clone came up a few times. The chain joins TRBV10-2 to TRBJ2-7; TRBD2 aligns across 9 bases. CDR3 size: 14 residues. Unmatched junction bases numbered 6, after V lost 5 bases and J lost 4 bases. CDR1 and CDR2 (germline): WSHSY, SAAADI. CDR3 DNA sequence: TGCGCCAGCAGTCCTAGCGGGATTACATACGAGCAGTACGTC. Amino acids: CASSPSGITYEQYV.

The chain has TRBV5-6 and TRBJ2-3; D possibly corresponds to TRBD2 (6 bases). V was pared by 4 bases and J by 6 bases, with 12 bases between. This CDR3 has 13 amino acids. CDR1 and CDR2 from the germline V gene are SGHDT and YYEEEE. The CDR3 DNA follows: TGTGCCAGCAGCGGCGGGACCGTCGATACGCAGTATTTT. Translated: CASSGGTVDTQYF.

V and J are TRBV3-1 (or the pseudogene TRBV3-2) and TRBJ1-6, with 9 bases fitting TRBD1. The V gene's germline CDR1 is LGHDT and CDR2 YNNKEL (reference sequence). V lost 1 base and J lost 8; bases outside the gene matches: 9. This CDR3 has 17 amino acids. CDR3 DNA sequence: TGTGCCAGCAGCCAAGGAGTGGGGACAGGGCCTGATTCACCCCTCCACTTT. Residues: CASSQGVGTGPDSPLHF.

The rearrangement links TRBV5-1 to TRBJ1-1; D unclear. This CDR3 is 14 amino acids long. Trimming took off 1 base at V and 0 bases at J, with 7 bases between the two ends. Germline V gene sequence: CDR1 SGHRS, CDR2 YFSETQ. In nucleotides, the CDR3 is TGCGCCAGCAGCTTGACAAATCTGAACACTGAAGCTTTCTTT. Protein: CASSLTNLNTEAFF.

The chain has TRBV5-6 and TRBJ1-6; D gene unclear. Germline CDR1 reads SGHDT; CDR2 reads YYEEEE. V shed 4 bases and J shed 7 bases, with 6 bases lying between them. This CDR3 contains 12 residues. The CDR3 spells CASSTTNSPLHF. The CDR3 nucleotides are TGTGCCAGCAGCACGACAAATTCACCCCTCCACTTT.

V usage is TRBV5-4 and J usage is TRBJ2-2; TRBD1 matches at 8 bases. Losses at the gene ends were 4 bases for V and 0 bases for J; bases not matched to a gene: 5. The CDR3 is made up of 16 amino acids. Germline loops: CDR1 SGHNT, CDR2 YYREEE (reference sequence). CDR3 in amino acids: CASSGTRGPNTGELFF. Written as DNA, the CDR3 is TGTGCCAGCAGCGGAACCAGGGGGCCGAACACCGGGGAGCTGTTTTTT.

The V gene is TRBV5-5, the J gene TRBJ2-5; the match to TRBD2 covers 7 bases. The CDR3 is 16 amino acids. Germline V gives CDR1 SGHKS, CDR2 YYEKEE (reference sequence). The V gene end was trimmed by 3 bases and the J gene end by 2 bases; junction bases not matched to a gene: 10. The CDR3 coding sequence is TGTGCCAGCAGCTACAATGCCGGGACTACTCAAGAGACCCAGTACTTC. This sequence encodes CASSYNAGTTQETQYF.

The chain employs TRBV6-2 or TRBV6-3 and TRBJ1-5; a weak D match, TRBD1 (6 bases). The germline V gene encodes CDR1 MNHEY and CDR2 SVGEGT. The CDR3 runs to 17 residues. Between the trimmed V and J ends, which lost 6 bases and 0 bases, there was a span of 18 bases. The CDR3 here is CASSRTDSSISNQPQHF. The CDR3 DNA reads TGTGCCAGCAGCCGCACGGACAGTTCCATTAGCAATCAGCCCCAGCATTTT.

This clone was picked up one time. The rearrangement links TRBV7-9 to TRBJ1-3; D perhaps matches TRBD1 (6 bases). The V and J ends lost 3 bases and 8 bases respectively, with 14 bases between them. Germline CDR1 SEHNR, CDR2 FQNEAQ (reference sequence). The CDR3 covers 14 residues. CDR3 DNA sequence: TGTGCCAGCAGCTTTCGGGACACAGTAGACACCATATATTTT. It is translated as CASSFRDTVDTIYF.

The count of this clone is one. V usage is TRBV20-1 and J usage is TRBJ2-1; possible D gene TRBD2, 6 bases. Germline CDR1 and CDR2: DFQATT and SNEGSKA (reference sequence). V shed 5 bases and J shed 8 bases, with 22 bases lying between them. This CDR3 has 15 amino acids. CDR3 coding DNA: TGCAGTGCTGGTGATCGGACTACCTCTGGCGATGAGCAGTTCTTC. Its protein product is CSAGDRTTSGDEQFF.

This clone was seen once. The chain has TRBV6-5 and TRBJ2-3, with 7 bases identical to TRBD2. This CDR3 has 13 residues. Per the germline V gene, CDR1 is MNHEY and CDR2 is SVGAGI. Losses at the gene ends were 6 bases for V and 4 bases for J; bases not matched to a gene: 4. The CDR3 reads CASRRAGADTQYF. The CDR3, as DNA: TGTGCCAGCAGGCGGGCGGGAGCAGATACGCAGTATTTT.

This clone was seen a single time. The J gene is TRBJ2-7, the V gene TRBV13; TRBD2 matches at 11 bases. The CDR3 contains 15 residues. V lost 5 bases, J lost 6 bases, and 9 bases stayed unmatched. Per germline, CDR1 PRHDT and CDR2 FYEKMQ (reference sequence). CDR3 DNA: TGTGCCAGCAGCACGATTACCGGGACTAGCGGCGAGCAGTACGTC. As protein: CASSTITGTSGEQYV.

This clone was seen a handful of times. J is TRBJ1-6 and V is TRBV6-5; possibly TRBD1 for D (6 bases). Deletions cut 2 bases from V and 8 bases from J, with 13 bases between. CDR3 length equals 15 residues. Looked up from germline, CDR1 is MNHEY and CDR2 is SVGAGI. The CDR3 reads CASSYAGAIYSPLHF. The DNA of the CDR3 is TGTGCCAGCAGTTACGCAGGGGCGATTTATTCACCCCTCCACTTT.

This clone occurred a few times. The chain joins TRBV6-5 to TRBJ1-2; 7 bases line up with TRBD1. The CDR3 spans 11 residues. The germline V gene encodes CDR1 MNHEY and CDR2 SVGAGI. The junction had 2 bases not matched to a gene; V was cut back by 5 bases and J by 8 bases. CDR3 amino acids: CASSRGQGYTF. CDR3 nucleotides: TGTGCCAGCAGTCGGGGACAGGGCTACACCTTC.

V usage is TRBV7-2 and J usage is TRBJ2-6; D might be TRBD2 (6 bases). The CDR3 consists of 16 residues. Germline CDR1 and CDR2: SGHTA and FQGNSA. The V end lost 6 bases, the J end lost 0 bases, and 12 bases lay between the germline ends. The CDR3 here is CASRPGRFSGANVLTF. As DNA, the CDR3 is TGTGCCAGCAGGCCAGGGAGGTTCTCTGGGGCCAACGTCCTGACTTTC.

This chain links TRBV11-3 with TRBJ1-3; D not resolved. Germline V CDR1 and CDR2: SGHNT, YENEEA. The CDR3 runs to 15 residues. The V end was cut by 4 bases, the J end by 0 bases, with 10 bases between. This chain's CDR3 is CASSWLRGSGNTIYF. As DNA, the CDR3 is TGTGCCAGCAGCTGGCTACGGGGCTCTGGAAACACCATATATTTT.

The chain couples TRBV6-2 or TRBV6-3 to TRBJ2-3; TRBD2 matches 9 bases. CDR3 length equals 20 residues. Germline V lookup: CDR1 MNHEY, CDR2 SVGEGT. J was trimmed by 5 bases and V by 0 bases; bases with no gene match: 18. The DNA of the CDR3 is TGTGCCAGCAGTTACTCGGTCTTCTCCCTCCGCGGGAGGGTCGAAGATACGCAGTATTTT. It specifies CASSYSVFSLRGRVEDTQYF.

This clone came up once. The chain employs TRBV5-1 and TRBJ2-5; 7 bases line up with TRBD2. CDR1 SGHRS and CDR2 YFSETQ come from the germline V gene. The CDR3 is 16 amino acids. V was clipped by 2 bases and J by 2 bases; unmatched bases: 9. This CDR3 is CASSFTGGSRQETQYF. The CDR3 DNA sequence: TGCGCCAGCAGCTTCACTGGCGGGAGTCGTCAAGAGACCCAGTACTTC.